This TCR beta chain stems from a study of OX40 agonist ivuxolimab in advanced cancers. Method: immunoSEQ multiplex PCR; TCRdb's copy keeps in-frame clones and lacks some. In the table there are 70,000 or so clones, 80% to 90% of which are singletons. CDR1 MGHRA and CDR2 YSYEKL come from the germline V gene. The V segment lost 0 bases and the J segment 6 bases; nucleotides outside the gene matches: 13. The CDR3 extends over 18 amino acids. The V call is TRBV4-1, the J call TRBJ1-4, with 7 bases that match TRBD1. The sequences come from CD4+ or CD8+ T cells sorted from blood, collected in a trial of the OX40 agonist ivuxolimab. This clonotype originated in an adult with an advanced solid tumor such as melanoma, head and neck, liver or kidney cancer. CDR3 sequence: CASSQEGLQGGLYEKLFF. CDR3 sequence (DNA): TGCGCCAGCAGCCAAGAGGGACTTCAGGGGGGTCTCTATGAAAAACTGTTTTTT.